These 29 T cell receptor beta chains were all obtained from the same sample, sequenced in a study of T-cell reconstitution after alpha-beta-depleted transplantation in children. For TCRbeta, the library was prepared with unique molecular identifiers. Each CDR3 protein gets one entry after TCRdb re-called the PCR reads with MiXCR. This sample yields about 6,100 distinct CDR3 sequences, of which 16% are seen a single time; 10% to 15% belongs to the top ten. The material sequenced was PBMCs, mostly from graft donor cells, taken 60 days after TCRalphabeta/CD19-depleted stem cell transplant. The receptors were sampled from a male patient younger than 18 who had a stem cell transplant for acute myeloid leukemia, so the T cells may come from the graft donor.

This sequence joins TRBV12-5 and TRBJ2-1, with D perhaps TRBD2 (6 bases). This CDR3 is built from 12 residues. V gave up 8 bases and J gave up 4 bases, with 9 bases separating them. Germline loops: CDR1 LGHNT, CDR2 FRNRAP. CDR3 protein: CASSLAYNEQFF. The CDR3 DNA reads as TGTGCTAGTAGCCTAGCGTACAATGAGCAGTTCTTC.

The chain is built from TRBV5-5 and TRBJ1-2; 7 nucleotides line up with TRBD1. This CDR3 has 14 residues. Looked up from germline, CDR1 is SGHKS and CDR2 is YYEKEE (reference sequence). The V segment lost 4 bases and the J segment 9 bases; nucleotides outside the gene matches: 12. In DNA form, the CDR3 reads TGTGCCAGCAGCGCCCGAGAGGGGGCCTACAGCTACACCTTC. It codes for CASSAREGAYSYTF.

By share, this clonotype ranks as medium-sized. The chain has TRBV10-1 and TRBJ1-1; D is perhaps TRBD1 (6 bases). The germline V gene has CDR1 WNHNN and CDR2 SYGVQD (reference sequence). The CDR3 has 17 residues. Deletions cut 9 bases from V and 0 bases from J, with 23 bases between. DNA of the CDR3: TGCGCCAGAAGGTCTCACAGGGTGGGGAGCATGAACACTGAAGCTTTCTTT. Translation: CARRSHRVGSMNTEAFF.

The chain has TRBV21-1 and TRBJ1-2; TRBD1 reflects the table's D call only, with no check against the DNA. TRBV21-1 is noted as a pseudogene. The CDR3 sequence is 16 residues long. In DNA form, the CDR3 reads TGTGCCAGCAGCACTCGCCGGGACAGGGGGGCCTATGGCTACACCTTC. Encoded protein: CASSTRRDRGAYGYTF.

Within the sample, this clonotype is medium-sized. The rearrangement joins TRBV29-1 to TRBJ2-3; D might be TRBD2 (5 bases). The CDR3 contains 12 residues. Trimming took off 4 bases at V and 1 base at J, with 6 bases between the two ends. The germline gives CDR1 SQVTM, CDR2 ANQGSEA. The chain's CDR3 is CSVVGGTDTQYF. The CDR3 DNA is TGCAGCGTTGTCGGGGGCACAGATACGCAGTATTTT.

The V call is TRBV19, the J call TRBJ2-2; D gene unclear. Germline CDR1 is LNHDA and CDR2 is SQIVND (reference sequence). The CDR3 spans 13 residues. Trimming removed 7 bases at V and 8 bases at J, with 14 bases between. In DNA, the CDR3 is TGTGCCAGTACTCTGGTCCGTACTGGGGAGCTGTTTTTT. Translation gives CASTLVRTGELFF.

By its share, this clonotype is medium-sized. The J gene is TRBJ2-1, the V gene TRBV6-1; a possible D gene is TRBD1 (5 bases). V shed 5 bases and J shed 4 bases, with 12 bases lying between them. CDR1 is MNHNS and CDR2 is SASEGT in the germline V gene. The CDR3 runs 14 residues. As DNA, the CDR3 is TGTGCCAGCAGTCGCAATCAGGGTTACAATGAGCAGTTCTTC. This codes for CASSRNQGYNEQFF.

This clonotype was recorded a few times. Here the CDR3 reads CASSPQRGGSYNEQFF. CDR3 DNA sequence: TGTGCCAGCAGCCCCCAACGGGGAGGCTCCTACAATGAGCAGTTCTTC. The J gene is TRBJ2-1, the V gene TRBV9, with D tentatively TRBD2 (6 bases). V was shortened by 4 bases and J by 0 bases, with 14 bases between the two germline ends. CDR1 is SGDLS, CDR2 YYNGEE, per germline. The CDR3 contains 16 residues. Full variable domain (rest looked up from reference TRBV9 and TRBJ2-1): DSGVTQTPKHLITATGQRVTLRCSPRSGDLSVYWYQQSLDQGLQFLIQYYNGEERAKGNILERFSAQQFPDLHSELNLSSLELGDSALYFCASSPQRGGSYNEQFFGPGTRLTVL.

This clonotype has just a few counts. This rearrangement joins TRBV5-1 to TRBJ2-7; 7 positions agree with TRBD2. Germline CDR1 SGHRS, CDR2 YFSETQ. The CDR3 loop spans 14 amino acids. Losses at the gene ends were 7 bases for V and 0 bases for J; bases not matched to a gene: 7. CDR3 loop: CASSPRTSSYEQYF. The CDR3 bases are TGCGCCAGCTCCCCCCGGACTAGCTCCTACGAGCAGTACTTC. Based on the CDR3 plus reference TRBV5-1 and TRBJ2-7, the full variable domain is KAGVTQTPRYLIKTRGQQVTLSCSPISGHRSVSWYQQTPGQGLQFLFEYFSETQRNKGNFPGRFSGRQFSNSRSEMNVSTLELGDSALYLCASSPRTSSYEQYFGPGTRLTVT.

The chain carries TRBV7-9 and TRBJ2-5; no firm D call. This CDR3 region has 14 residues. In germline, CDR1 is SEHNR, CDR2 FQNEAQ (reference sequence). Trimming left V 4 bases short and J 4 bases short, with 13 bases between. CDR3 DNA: TGTGCCAGCAGCTCCCTTGAAGGCCGAGAGACCCAGTACTTC. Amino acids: CASSSLEGRETQYF.

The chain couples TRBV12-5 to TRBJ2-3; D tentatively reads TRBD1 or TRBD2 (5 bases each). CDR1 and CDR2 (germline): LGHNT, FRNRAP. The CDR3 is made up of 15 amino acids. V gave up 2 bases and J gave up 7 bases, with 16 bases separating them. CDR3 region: CASGLRGRMSNTQYF. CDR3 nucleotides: TGTGCTAGTGGTTTGCGGGGCCGGATGTCTAATACGCAGTATTTT.

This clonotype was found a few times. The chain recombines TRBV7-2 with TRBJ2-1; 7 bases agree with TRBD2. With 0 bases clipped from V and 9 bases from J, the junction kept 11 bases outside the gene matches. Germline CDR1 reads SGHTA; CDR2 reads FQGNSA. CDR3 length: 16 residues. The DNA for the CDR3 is TGTGCCAGCAGCTTAGCGCCCAGCGGGGCTTCTGGTGAGCAGTTCTTC. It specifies CASSLAPSGASGEQFF.

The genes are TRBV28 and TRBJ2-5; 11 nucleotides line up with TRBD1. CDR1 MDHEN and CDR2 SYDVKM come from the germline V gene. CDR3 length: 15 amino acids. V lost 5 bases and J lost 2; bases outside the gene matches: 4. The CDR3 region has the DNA TGTGCCAGCAGTCTCGGACAGGGGGCTCAAGAGACCCAGTACTTC. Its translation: CASSLGQGAQETQYF.

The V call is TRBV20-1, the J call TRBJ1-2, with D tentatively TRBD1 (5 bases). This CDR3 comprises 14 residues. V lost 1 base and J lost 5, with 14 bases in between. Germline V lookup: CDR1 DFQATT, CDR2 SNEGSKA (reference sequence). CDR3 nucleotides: TGCAGTGCTAGAGCTATGGGGGGGACGTATGGCTACACCTTC. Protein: CSARAMGGTYGYTF.

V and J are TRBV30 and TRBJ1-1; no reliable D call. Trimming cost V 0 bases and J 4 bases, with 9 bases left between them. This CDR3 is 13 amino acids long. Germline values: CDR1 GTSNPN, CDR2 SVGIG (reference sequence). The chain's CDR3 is CAWSVIGGTEAFF. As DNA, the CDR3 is TGTGCCTGGAGTGTGATAGGCGGCACTGAAGCTTTCTTT.

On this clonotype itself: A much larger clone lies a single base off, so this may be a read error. CDR3 amino acids: CASSRGLEAFF. In DNA, the CDR3 is TGTGCCAGCAGTCGGGGGCTTGAAGCTTTCTTT. The V gene is TRBV6-5, the J gene TRBJ1-1; perhaps TRBD1 as D (6 bases). In germline, CDR1 is MNHEY, CDR2 SVGAGI. The CDR3 is 11 amino acids. V was pared by 5 bases and J by 7 bases, with 8 bases between.

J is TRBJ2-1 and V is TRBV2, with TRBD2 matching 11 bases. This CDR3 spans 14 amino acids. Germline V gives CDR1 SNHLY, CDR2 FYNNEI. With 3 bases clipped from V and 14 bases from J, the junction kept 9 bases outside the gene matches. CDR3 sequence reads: CASSEALAGGGKFF. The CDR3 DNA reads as TGTGCCAGCAGTGAGGCTCTAGCGGGAGGTGGAAAGTTCTTC.

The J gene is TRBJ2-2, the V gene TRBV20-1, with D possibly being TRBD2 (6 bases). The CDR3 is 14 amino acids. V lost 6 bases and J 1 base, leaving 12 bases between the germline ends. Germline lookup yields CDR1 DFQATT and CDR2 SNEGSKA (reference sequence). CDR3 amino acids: CSARGLWNTGELFF. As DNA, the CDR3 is TGCAGTGCGAGGGGACTGTGGAACACCGGGGAGCTGTTTTTT.

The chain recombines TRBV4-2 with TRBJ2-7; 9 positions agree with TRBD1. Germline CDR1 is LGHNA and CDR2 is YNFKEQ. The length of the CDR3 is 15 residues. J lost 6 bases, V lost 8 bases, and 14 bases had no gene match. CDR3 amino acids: CASGPGLTGGSEQYF. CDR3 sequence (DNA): TGTGCCAGCGGCCCTGGGCTGACAGGGGGGTCCGAGCAGTACTTC.

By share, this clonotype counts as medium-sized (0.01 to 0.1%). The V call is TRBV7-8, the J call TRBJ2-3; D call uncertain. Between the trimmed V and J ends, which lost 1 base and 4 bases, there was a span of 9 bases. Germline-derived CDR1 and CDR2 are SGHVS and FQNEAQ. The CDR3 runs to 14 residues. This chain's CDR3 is CASSLVGFPDTQYF. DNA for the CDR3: TGTGCCAGCAGCTTAGTAGGGTTTCCAGATACGCAGTATTTT.

The CDR3 region is CASSQWAGTSGYNEQFF. The CDR3 DNA is TGTGCCAGCAGCCAATGGGCCGGGACTAGCGGGTATAATGAGCAGTTCTTC. This chain links TRBV14 with TRBJ2-1; 12 bases are a match to TRBD2. V lost 2 bases to trimming and J lost 7 bases; unmatched junction nucleotides: 9. This CDR3 has 17 residues. From germline, CDR1 is SGHDN and CDR2 FVKESK. Complete variable domain (other parts from reference TRBV14 and TRBJ2-1): EAGVTQFPSHSVIEKGQTVTLRCDPISGHDNLYWYRRVMGKEIKFLLHFVKESKQDESGMPNNRFLAERTGGTYSTLKVQPAELEDSGVYFCASSQWAGTSGYNEQFFGPGTRLTVL.

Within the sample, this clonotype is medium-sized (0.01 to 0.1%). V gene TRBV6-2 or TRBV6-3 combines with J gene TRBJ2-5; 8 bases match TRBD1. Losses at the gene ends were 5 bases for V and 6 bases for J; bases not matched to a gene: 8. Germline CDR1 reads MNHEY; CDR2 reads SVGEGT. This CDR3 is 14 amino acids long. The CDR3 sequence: CASSAPTGEQTQYF. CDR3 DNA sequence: TGTGCCAGCAGTGCCCCGACAGGGGAGCAGACCCAGTACTTC.

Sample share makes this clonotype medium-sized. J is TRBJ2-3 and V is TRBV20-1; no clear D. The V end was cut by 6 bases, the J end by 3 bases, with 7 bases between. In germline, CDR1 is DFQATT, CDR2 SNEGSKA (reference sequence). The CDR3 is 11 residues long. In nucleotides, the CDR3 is TGCAGTGCAACGCAGACAGATACGCAGTATTTT. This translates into CSATQTDTQYF.

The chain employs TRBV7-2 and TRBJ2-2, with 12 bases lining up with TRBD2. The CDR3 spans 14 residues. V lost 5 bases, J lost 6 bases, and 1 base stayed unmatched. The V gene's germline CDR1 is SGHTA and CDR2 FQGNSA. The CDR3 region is CASSPSGRAGELFF. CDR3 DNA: TGTGCCAGCAGCCCTAGCGGGAGGGCCGGGGAGCTGTTTTTT.

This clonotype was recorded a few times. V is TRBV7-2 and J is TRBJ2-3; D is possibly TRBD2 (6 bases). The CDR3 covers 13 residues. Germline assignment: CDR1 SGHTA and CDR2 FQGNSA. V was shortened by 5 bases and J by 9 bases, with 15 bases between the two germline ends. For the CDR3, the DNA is TGTGCCAGCAGCACCCTAGCGCCCGCAACGCAGTATTTT. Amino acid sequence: CASSTLAPATQYF.

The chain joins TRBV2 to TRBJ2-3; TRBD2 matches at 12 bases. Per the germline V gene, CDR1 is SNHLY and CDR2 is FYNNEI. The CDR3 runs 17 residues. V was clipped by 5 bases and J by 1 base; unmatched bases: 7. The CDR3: CASSRPSSGGGTDTQYF. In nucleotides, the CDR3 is TGTGCCAGCAGTCGGCCGTCTAGCGGGGGGGGCACAGATACGCAGTATTTT.

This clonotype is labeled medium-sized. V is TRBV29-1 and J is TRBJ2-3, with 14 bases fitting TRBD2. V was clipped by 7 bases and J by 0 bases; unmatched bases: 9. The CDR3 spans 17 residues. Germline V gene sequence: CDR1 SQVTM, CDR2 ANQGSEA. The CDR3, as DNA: TGCAGCGCATCCGGGACTAGCGGGAGTTTAAGCACAGATACGCAGTATTTT. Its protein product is CSASGTSGSLSTDTQYF.

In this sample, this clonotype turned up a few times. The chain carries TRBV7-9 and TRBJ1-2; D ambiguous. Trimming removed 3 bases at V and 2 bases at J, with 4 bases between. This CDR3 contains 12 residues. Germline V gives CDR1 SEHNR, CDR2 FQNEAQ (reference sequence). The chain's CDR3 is CASSLPNYGYTF. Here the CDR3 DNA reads TGTGCCAGCAGCTTGCCGAACTATGGCTACACCTTC.

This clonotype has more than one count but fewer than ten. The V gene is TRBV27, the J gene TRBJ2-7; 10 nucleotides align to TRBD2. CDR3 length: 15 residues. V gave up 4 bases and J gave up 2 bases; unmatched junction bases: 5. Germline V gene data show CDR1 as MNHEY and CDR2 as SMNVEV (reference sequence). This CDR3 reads CASSSTGTSAYEQYF. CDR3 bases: TGTGCCAGCAGTTCAACCGGGACTAGCGCCTACGAGCAGTACTTC.